The T cell receptor (beta chain) under discussion was sequenced for a study of cytomegalovirus exposure and HLA in healthy donors. Overall study: Around 81% of a few hundred genotyped donors fell in the Caucasian-associated ancestry cluster.

While unrecorded immune exposures were likely, the donors were nominally healthy when sampled. The CDR3 contains 14 residues. The V and J ends lost 3 bases and 5 bases respectively, with 13 bases between them. Germline V gene data show CDR1 as LNHDA and CDR2 as SQIVND (reference sequence). With 60 Vbeta and 13 Jbeta primers, the PCR was carried out. Original methodology: Tens of millions of unique TCR beta chains, roughly 10 million shared, were counted in a later analysis. TCRdb keeps only in-frame clones here, not all; method: immunoSEQ multiplex PCR. The DNA gave D and trimming, while V, J and clone size come from that table. The table includes around 110,000 clones, 8.5% to 10% detected once.

This sequence joins TRBV19 and TRBJ1-2; D not certain. The TCR comes from a man younger than 40 in good health and CMV-seronegative. Sequencing input: PBMCs. CDR3 region: CASSIAGKSYGYTF. In nucleotides, the CDR3 is TGTGCCAGTAGTATTGCGGGCAAATCGTATGGCTACACCTTC. The entire variable domain, with the rest obtained from reference TRBV19 and TRBJ1-2, is as follows: DGGITQSPKYLFRKEGQNVTLSCEQNLNHDAMYWYRQDPGQGLRLIYYSQIVNDFQKGDIAEGYSVSREKKESFPLTVTSAQKNPTAFYLCASSIAGKSYGYTFGSGTRLTVV.